Given below is one T cell receptor (beta chain) in context. Its binding antigen is unknown. No base-level quality is on record; no much larger clone is a single base apart. The library was built by means of 5' RACE. Sequencing relied on an Illumina HiSeq 2000. Template switching introduced a universal primer binding site; the final cDNA contained a unique molecular identifier, enabling accurate counting of TCR cDNA molecules. Specific primers in the conserved constant-segment region were used to synthesize first-strand cDNA for the TCR alpha and beta chains. To control for contamination, every cDNA library carried two barcodes: a SMART-Mk sample barcode plus Illumina barcodes. TruSeq adapter sequences and Illumina sample barcodes were added in two successive PCR steps. The Illumina HiSeq platform was used with custom primers to sequence TCR alpha and beta cDNA libraries. Per the original workflow: Unique molecular identifiers were extracted from raw reads with MiGEC, and CDR3 positions were determined with MiXCR. For each individual, recombination models were inferred using an EM algorithm with the repgenHMM and IGoR tools. The tcR package in R was used for shared clonotype analysis, with sharing normalized by the product of cloneset sizes. To study raw recombination without the effects of thymic and clonal selection, out-of-frame nonproductive sequences were analyzed. TCRdb redid the processing of the public reads, applying fastp at Q25 and MiXCR, and retained in-frame beta chains. CDR3 protein duplicates are merged, each entry listing the most common genes and DNA. The V and J calls follow TCRdb's processing rather than the paper's. For this sample there are roughly 700,000 distinct CDR3 sequences; 8% to 9% appear just once. The biggest ten clones account for around 0.95% of the sample.

This specimen comes from a study of identical twins (dated by TCRdb to 2016 to 2017). With regard to the full study: The study deep-sequenced TCR alpha and beta repertoires from monozygotic twins, unrelated adults of various ages and cord blood to test whether fetal clonotypes persist. To rule out contamination, the twin experiments were replicated at different times with different library preparation protocols.

V and J lose 7 bases and 3 bases, and a span of 10 bases separates them. CDR1 and CDR2 are drawn from the germline V gene: SNHLY, FYNNEI. The CDR3 runs 12 amino acids, cysteine and phenylalanine included. Just the 36-base CDR3 DNA is kept, in frame starting at base 1. Only healthy Caucasian donors were included. The twin cohort consisted of three pairs of female monozygotic twins, all aged roughly 18 to 30 years. Peripheral blood mononuclear cells were the source from which RNA for the TCR libraries was isolated. On the study overall, not on this receptor specifically: Conclusions relied on cross-sectional statistical analysis, since the same donors could not be followed over many years. In monozygotic twins, out-of-frame TCR alpha sharing was systematically underestimated by recombination models, although the models agreed with sharing between unrelated individuals. The excess sharing between twins in beta out-of-frame sequences was weaker because fewer shared sequences reduced the signal-to-noise ratio. Fewer insertions were carried by abundant cord blood beta clonotypes; a weaker similar trend was observed in young adult naive repertoires, while no such trend was observed in memory repertoires. Compared with coincidental sharing between unrelated individuals, out-of-frame TCR alpha sequences shared between twins showed an excess of sequences with low generation probability. Invariant T cells such as MAIT and iNKT could partly confound zero-insertion analyses, although diverse VJ usage argued against such confounding for most clonotypes.

The same sample was also studied in work on yellow fever vaccine responses in identical twins. The second study, in turn, reports: According to the authors, in identical twins the way T cells responded to vaccination appeared partly convergent and partly personalized. In the study, vaccine-responding T cell clones were precisely tracked in identical twins.

The receptor was derived from a woman aged 18-29 years in good health. Rearrangement joined TRBV2 to TRBJ2-7; TRBD1 is perhaps the D gene, given 6 matching bases. What was sequenced was PBMCs. The nucleotide sequence reads TGTGCCAGCAAGCCAGGGGACTACGAGCAGTACTTC. The encoded protein is CASKPGDYEQYF.